This is a list of T cell receptor beta chains from one sample in a study of identical twins. TCRdb fed the 5' RACE reads into MiXCR, producing one record per CDR3 protein. This table holds 250,000 or so distinct CDR3 sequences, roughly 13% found once. The same data also went into a second study, on yellow fever vaccine responses in identical twins.

The specimen sequenced was memory (CD45RO+) T cells sorted from blood. The receptors originated from a woman between 18 and 29 years old in good health. CDR3s include the opening cysteine and the closing phenylalanine or tryptophan. Fields, in order: CDR3 DNA, CDR3 protein, V gene, D gene, J gene, clone size. The D gene is left open where the match is weak. Expanded clones get a size class; other rows say once, few or many, or leave the size out.

cdr3_nt: TGTGCCAGCAGCTTAGGGACTAGCGGGAATACAGATACGCAGTATTTT; cdr3_aa: CASSLGTSGNTDTQYF; v_call: TRBV7-9; d_call: TRBD2; j_call: TRBJ2-3; clone_size: NA
cdr3_nt: TGCGCCAGCAGGGAAGATGTGAGCTCCTACAATGAGCAGTTCTTC; cdr3_aa: CASREDVSSYNEQFF; v_call: TRBV5-1; d_call: NA; j_call: TRBJ2-1; clone_size: few
cdr3_nt: TGTGCCAGCAGTTTAAGAACAGGGAACTATGGCTACACCTTC; cdr3_aa: CASSLRTGNYGYTF; v_call: TRBV6-5; d_call: NA; j_call: TRBJ1-2; clone_size: NA
cdr3_nt: TGTGCCAGCAGTCCAAAAGCGGGGGGGCCTCACGAGCAGTACTTC; cdr3_aa: CASSPKAGGPHEQYF; v_call: TRBV6-1; d_call: TRBD2; j_call: TRBJ2-7; clone_size: few
cdr3_nt: TGTGCCAGCAGCTTAGAGGGGGCCGGGGATGCTTACAATGAGCAGTTCTTC; cdr3_aa: CASSLEGAGDAYNEQFF; v_call: TRBV7-8; d_call: TRBD1; j_call: TRBJ2-1; clone_size: few
cdr3_nt: TGCAGTGCCCTCGTTGGGGAGAGAGGAGACTCACCCCTCCACTTT; cdr3_aa: CSALVGERGDSPLHF; v_call: TRBV20-1; d_call: NA; j_call: TRBJ1-6; clone_size: NA
cdr3_nt: TGTGCCACCAGTGAGACGAGGACAGGAGACAATGAGCAGTTCTTC; cdr3_aa: CATSETRTGDNEQFF; v_call: TRBV24-1; d_call: TRBD1; j_call: TRBJ2-1; clone_size: NA
cdr3_nt: TGTGCCAGCAGATTACTAGCGGGGGGTAGCACAGATACGCAGTATTTT; cdr3_aa: CASRLLAGGSTDTQYF; v_call: TRBV2; d_call: TRBD2; j_call: TRBJ2-3; clone_size: NA
cdr3_nt: TGTGCCAGCAGTTCCCTCCCAACGAGATCCTATGGCTACACCTTC; cdr3_aa: CASSSLPTRSYGYTF; v_call: TRBV28; d_call: NA; j_call: TRBJ1-2; clone_size: few
cdr3_nt: TGCAGTGCTAGAGGCCAGGGTTTTGCTGGGGCCAACGTCCTGACTTTC; cdr3_aa: CSARGQGFAGANVLTF; v_call: TRBV20-1; d_call: NA; j_call: TRBJ2-6; clone_size: NA
cdr3_nt: TGTGCCAGCAGTTTAACCGGGGCAGATACGCAGTATTTT; cdr3_aa: CASSLTGADTQYF; v_call: TRBV12-3/TRBV12-4; d_call: NA; j_call: TRBJ2-3; clone_size: many
cdr3_nt: TGTGCCAGCAGCCAGGGGACAGAAGGAAACACCATATATTTT; cdr3_aa: CASSQGTEGNTIYF; v_call: TRBV3-1; d_call: TRBD1; j_call: TRBJ1-3; clone_size: many
cdr3_nt: TGTGCCAGCAGCCCCTCGGGGGGCAGGGCAGGCAATCAGCCCCAGCATTTT; cdr3_aa: CASSPSGGRAGNQPQHF; v_call: TRBV5-8; d_call: NA; j_call: TRBJ1-5; clone_size: NA
cdr3_nt: TGTGCCAGCAGAAAAACGGGACAGGGGCTCGGGGAGCTGTTTTTT; cdr3_aa: CASRKTGQGLGELFF; v_call: TRBV7-2; d_call: TRBD1; j_call: TRBJ2-2; clone_size: few
cdr3_nt: TGTGCCAGCAGACCGACTAGCGTTAGCACAGATACGCAGTATTTT; cdr3_aa: CASRPTSVSTDTQYF; v_call: TRBV7-2; d_call: TRBD2; j_call: TRBJ2-3; clone_size: few
cdr3_nt: TGCGCCAGCAGTGAGCAGCAAAACATTCAGTACTTC; cdr3_aa: CASSEQQNIQYF; v_call: TRBV10-2; d_call: NA; j_call: TRBJ2-4; clone_size: few
cdr3_nt: TGTGCCATCAGTGATTCAGGGGCCTCTGGGGCCAACGTCCTGACTTTC; cdr3_aa: CAISDSGASGANVLTF; v_call: TRBV10-3; d_call: NA; j_call: TRBJ2-6; clone_size: few
cdr3_nt: TGCAGCGTTCTCAGGACATTACAAGAGACCCAGTACTTC; cdr3_aa: CSVLRTLQETQYF; v_call: TRBV29-1; d_call: NA; j_call: TRBJ2-5; clone_size: many
cdr3_nt: TGTGCCAGCAGCTTAGGTAGCGTATCCTACGAGCAGTACTTC; cdr3_aa: CASSLGSVSYEQYF; v_call: TRBV7-9; d_call: NA; j_call: TRBJ2-7; clone_size: many
cdr3_nt: TGTGCCAGCTCACCCCGGGACAGACCAAGAACTAATGAAAAACTGTTTTTT; cdr3_aa: CASSPRDRPRTNEKLFF; v_call: TRBV18; d_call: TRBD1; j_call: TRBJ1-4; clone_size: few
cdr3_nt: TGTGCCACCAGTGACCGGGGGACCCAGTACTTC; cdr3_aa: CATSDRGTQYF; v_call: TRBV24-1; d_call: NA; j_call: TRBJ2-5; clone_size: NA
cdr3_nt: TGTGCCAGCAGCTACGCACCGACCGTTGACTCCTACAATGAGCAGTTCTTC; cdr3_aa: CASSYAPTVDSYNEQFF; v_call: TRBV7-3; d_call: NA; j_call: TRBJ2-1; clone_size: NA
cdr3_nt: TGTGCCAGCAGTTCGACATTCGACAGACGACTAGCGGGAGCCCGTGATACGCAGTATTTT; cdr3_aa: CASSSTFDRRLAGARDTQYF; v_call: TRBV12-3/TRBV12-4; d_call: TRBD2; j_call: TRBJ2-3; clone_size: NA
cdr3_nt: TGTGCCATCAGTGATTCCTGGGGACAAGGGCTTGACAGAGGTGGCTACACCTTC; cdr3_aa: CAISDSWGQGLDRGGYTF; v_call: TRBV10-3; d_call: NA; j_call: TRBJ1-2; clone_size: NA
cdr3_nt: TGTGCCAGCAGCTTAGAAGGGGGACAGGGTACCTACGAGCAGTACTTC; cdr3_aa: CASSLEGGQGTYEQYF; v_call: TRBV11-2; d_call: TRBD1; j_call: TRBJ2-7; clone_size: NA
cdr3_nt: TGCGCCAGCAGCCGACCCGACAGGGCCTCCTACAATGAGCAGTTCTTC; cdr3_aa: CASSRPDRASYNEQFF; v_call: TRBV4-1; d_call: TRBD1; j_call: TRBJ2-1; clone_size: NA
cdr3_nt: TGCGCCAGCAGCTTGGTCTTGGGAGGCTACACCTTC; cdr3_aa: CASSLVLGGYTF; v_call: TRBV5-1; d_call: NA; j_call: TRBJ1-2; clone_size: NA
cdr3_nt: TGTGCCAGCAGCTCAGGCCAGGGCGCGAGGTCACCCCTCCACTTT; cdr3_aa: CASSSGQGARSPLHF; v_call: TRBV7-9; d_call: NA; j_call: TRBJ1-6; clone_size: NA
cdr3_nt: TGCAGTGTTTCCAACCCTGAGGGGCCTAATGAAAAACTGTTTTTT; cdr3_aa: CSVSNPEGPNEKLFF; v_call: TRBV20-1; d_call: NA; j_call: TRBJ1-4; clone_size: many
cdr3_nt: TGTGCCAGCAGCTCCTTTCGGCGAACGGGACAGGGTGGTAGCGAGCAGTACTTC; cdr3_aa: CASSSFRRTGQGGSEQYF; v_call: TRBV7-8; d_call: TRBD1; j_call: TRBJ2-7; clone_size: few
cdr3_nt: TGTGCCAGCAGTTACAACTCCGGGACAGGTATCAAAGGCTACACCTTC; cdr3_aa: CASSYNSGTGIKGYTF; v_call: TRBV6-5; d_call: TRBD1; j_call: TRBJ1-2; clone_size: NA
cdr3_nt: TGTGCCAGCTCACCAGCAGGGATTGGCTACACCTTC; cdr3_aa: CASSPAGIGYTF; v_call: TRBV18; d_call: NA; j_call: TRBJ1-2; clone_size: once
cdr3_nt: TGTGCCAGCAGCCGGGGACCGGGTCGCTACACCTTC; cdr3_aa: CASSRGPGRYTF; v_call: TRBV3-1; d_call: NA; j_call: TRBJ1-2; clone_size: NA
cdr3_nt: TGCAGTGCTAGAGATGGGGCCAGGGGGGGCACAGATACGCAGTATTTT; cdr3_aa: CSARDGARGGTDTQYF; v_call: TRBV20-1; d_call: NA; j_call: TRBJ2-3; clone_size: NA
cdr3_nt: TGTGCCAGCAGCCCCCGGCTAGCGGGAGGAAGGGGTGAGCAGTTCTTC; cdr3_aa: CASSPRLAGGRGEQFF; v_call: TRBV27; d_call: TRBD2; j_call: TRBJ2-1; clone_size: NA
cdr3_nt: TGTGCCAGCAGCCGCAACGGGGGCCCTAACTATGGCTACACCTTC; cdr3_aa: CASSRNGGPNYGYTF; v_call: TRBV3-1; d_call: NA; j_call: TRBJ1-2; clone_size: few
cdr3_nt: TGTGCCAGCAGGACAGGGGGCTCCTCCTATGGCTACACCTTC; cdr3_aa: CASRTGGSSYGYTF; v_call: TRBV28; d_call: TRBD1; j_call: TRBJ1-2; clone_size: NA
cdr3_nt: TGTGCCAGCACCTATAAGGGAGGCTACAATGAGCAGTTCTTC; cdr3_aa: CASTYKGGYNEQFF; v_call: TRBV2; d_call: NA; j_call: TRBJ2-1; clone_size: NA
cdr3_nt: TGCAGTGGTAGTTGGATTGGCAAAAACATTCAGTACTTC; cdr3_aa: CSGSWIGKNIQYF; v_call: TRBV20-1; d_call: NA; j_call: TRBJ2-4; clone_size: NA
cdr3_nt: TGTGCCAGCAGCTCAGGAAATAGCGTCCAAGAGACCCAGTACTTC; cdr3_aa: CASSSGNSVQETQYF; v_call: TRBV11-2; d_call: NA; j_call: TRBJ2-5; clone_size: NA
cdr3_nt: TGTGCCAGCAGCCCTCGAGAGGGCCCCTACAATGAGCAGTTCTTC; cdr3_aa: CASSPREGPYNEQFF; v_call: TRBV11-3; d_call: NA; j_call: TRBJ2-1; clone_size: NA
cdr3_nt: TGTGCCAGCAGCCGGAAGGCAGATACGCAGTATTTT; cdr3_aa: CASSRKADTQYF; v_call: TRBV27; d_call: NA; j_call: TRBJ2-3; clone_size: NA